This TCR beta chain was sequenced in a study of somatic mutations in cytotoxic T cells in rheumatoid arthritis. V was shortened by 2 bases and J by 4 bases, with 13 bases between the two germline ends. Germline loops: CDR1 MNHEY, CDR2 SMNVEV (reference sequence). The CDR3 is 15 amino acids. Assay used: immunoSEQ multiplex PCR; TCRdb lists only in-frame clones, some missing. Of fewer than 14,000 clones detected, approximately 71% appear once; the ten largest clones hold approximately 40%. The TCR sequence derives from an adult with rheumatoid arthritis. Specimen: CD8+ T cells sorted from blood. This sequence joins TRBV27 and TRBJ2-3; D not resolved. Written as DNA, the CDR3 is TGTGCCAGCAGTTTAGGCAACCTTGGGGCAGATACGCAGTATTTT. Protein sequence: CASSLGNLGADTQYF.